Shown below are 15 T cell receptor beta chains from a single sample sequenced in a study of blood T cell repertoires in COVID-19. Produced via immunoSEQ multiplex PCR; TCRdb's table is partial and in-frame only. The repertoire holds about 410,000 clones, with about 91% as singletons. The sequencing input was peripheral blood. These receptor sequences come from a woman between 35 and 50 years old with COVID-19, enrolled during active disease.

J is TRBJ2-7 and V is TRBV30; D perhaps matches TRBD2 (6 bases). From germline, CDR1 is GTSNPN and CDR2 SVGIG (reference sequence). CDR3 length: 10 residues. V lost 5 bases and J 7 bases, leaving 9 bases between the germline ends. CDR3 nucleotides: TGTGCCTGGGCCCGGGGGGAGCAGTACTTC. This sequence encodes CAWARGEQYF.

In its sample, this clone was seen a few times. The CDR3 DNA reads as TGTGCCAGCAGTCCTAAACTAGGGTTGAACACTGAAGCTTTCTTT. It translates to CASSPKLGLNTEAFF. This chain connects TRBV6-4 to TRBJ1-1; no firm D call. This CDR3 region has 15 residues. The germline gives CDR1 MRHNA, CDR2 SNTAGT. Trimming left V 5 bases short and J 0 bases short, with 13 bases between.

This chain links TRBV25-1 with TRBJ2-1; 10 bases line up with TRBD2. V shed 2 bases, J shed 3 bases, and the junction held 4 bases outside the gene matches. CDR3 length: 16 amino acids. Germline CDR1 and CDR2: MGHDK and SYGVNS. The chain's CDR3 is CASSEGTSAVYNEQFF. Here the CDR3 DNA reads TGTGCCAGCAGTGAAGGGACTAGCGCCGTCTACAATGAGCAGTTCTTC.

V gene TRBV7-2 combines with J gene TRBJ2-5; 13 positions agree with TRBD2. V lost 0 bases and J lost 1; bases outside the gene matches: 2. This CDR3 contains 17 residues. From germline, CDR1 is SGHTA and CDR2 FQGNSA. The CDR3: CASSLATSGGPQETQYF. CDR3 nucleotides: TGTGCCAGCAGCTTAGCGACTAGCGGGGGGCCCCAAGAGACCCAGTACTTC.

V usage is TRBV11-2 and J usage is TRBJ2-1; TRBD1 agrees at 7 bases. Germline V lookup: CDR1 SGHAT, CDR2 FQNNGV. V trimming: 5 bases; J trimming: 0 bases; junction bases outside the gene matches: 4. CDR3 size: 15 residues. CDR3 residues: CASSRDSSSYNEQFF. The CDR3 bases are TGTGCCAGCAGCCGGGACAGTAGCTCCTACAATGAGCAGTTCTTC.

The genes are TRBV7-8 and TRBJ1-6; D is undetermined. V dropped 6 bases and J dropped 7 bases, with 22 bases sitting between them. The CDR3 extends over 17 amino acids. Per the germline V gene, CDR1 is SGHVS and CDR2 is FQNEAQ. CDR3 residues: CASRSIRFSGGNSPLHF. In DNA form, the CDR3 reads TGTGCCAGCAGGTCGATTCGGTTCTCGGGTGGCAATTCACCCCTCCACTTT.

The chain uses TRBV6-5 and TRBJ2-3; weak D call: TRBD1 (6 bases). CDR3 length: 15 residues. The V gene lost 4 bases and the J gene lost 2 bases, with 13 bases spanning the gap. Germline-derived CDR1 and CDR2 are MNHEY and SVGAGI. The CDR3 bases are TGTGCCAGCAGTTTGGACAGATTTTCCACAGATACGCAGTATTTT. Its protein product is CASSLDRFSTDTQYF.

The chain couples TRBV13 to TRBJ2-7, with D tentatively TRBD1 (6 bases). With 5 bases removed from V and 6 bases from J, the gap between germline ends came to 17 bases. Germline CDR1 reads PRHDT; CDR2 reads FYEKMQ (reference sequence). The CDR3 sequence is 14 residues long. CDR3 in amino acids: CASSMGWDNGEQYF. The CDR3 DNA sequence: TGTGCCAGCAGCATGGGGTGGGACAACGGCGAGCAGTACTTC.

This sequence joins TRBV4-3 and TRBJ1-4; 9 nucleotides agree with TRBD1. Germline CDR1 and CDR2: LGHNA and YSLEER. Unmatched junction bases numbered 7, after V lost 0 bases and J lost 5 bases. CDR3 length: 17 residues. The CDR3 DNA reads TGCGCCAGCAGCCAAGAACCCGCTGGGACAGGGAATGAAAAACTGTTTTTT. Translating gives CASSQEPAGTGNEKLFF.

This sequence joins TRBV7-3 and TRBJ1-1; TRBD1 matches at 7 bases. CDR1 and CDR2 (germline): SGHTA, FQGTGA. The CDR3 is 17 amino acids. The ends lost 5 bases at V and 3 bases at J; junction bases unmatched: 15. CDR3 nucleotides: TGTGCCAGCAGCACTAGACAGGGCGTCATACCGGACACTGAAGCTTTCTTT. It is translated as CASSTRQGVIPDTEAFF. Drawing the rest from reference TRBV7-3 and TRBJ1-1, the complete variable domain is GAGVSQTPSNKVTEKGKYVELRCDPISGHTALYWYRQSLGQGPEFLIYFQGTGAADDSGLPNDRFFAVRPEGSVSTLKIQRTERGDSAVYLCASSTRQGVIPDTEAFFGQGTRLTVV.

The CDR3 DNA reads as TGTGCCAGCAGCTTGCTGGACAGGGGACGTACGGAGGACGGCTACACCTTC. It is translated as CASSLLDRGRTEDGYTF. The chain couples TRBV5-6 to TRBJ1-2; 9 bases match TRBD1. CDR1 SGHDT and CDR2 YYEEEE come from the germline V gene. CDR3 size: 17 residues. The ends lost 1 base at V and 8 bases at J; junction bases unmatched: 15. Complete variable domain (other parts from reference TRBV5-6 and TRBJ1-2): DAGVTQSPTHLIKTRGQQVTLRCSPKSGHDTVSWYQQALGQGPQFIFQYYEEEERQRGNFPDRFSGHQFPNYSSELNVNALLLGDSALYLCASSLLDRGRTEDGYTFGSGTRLTVV.

The DNA for the CDR3 is TGTGCCAGCAGTCTAAGGACAGGGGCCCGCCCCCAGCATTTT. Amino acids: CASSLRTGARPQHF. The chain combines TRBV27 with TRBJ1-5, with TRBD1 matching over 9 bases. The junction had 9 bases not matched to a gene; V was cut back by 5 bases and J by 10 bases. Germline loops: CDR1 MNHEY, CDR2 SMNVEV (reference sequence). The CDR3 is 14 amino acids.

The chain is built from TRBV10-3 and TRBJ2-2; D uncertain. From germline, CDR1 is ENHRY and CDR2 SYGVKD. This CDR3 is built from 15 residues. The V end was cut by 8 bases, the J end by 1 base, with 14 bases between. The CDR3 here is CAIASLLGNTGELFF. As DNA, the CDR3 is TGTGCCATCGCTTCACTCCTTGGGAACACCGGGGAGCTGTTTTTT.

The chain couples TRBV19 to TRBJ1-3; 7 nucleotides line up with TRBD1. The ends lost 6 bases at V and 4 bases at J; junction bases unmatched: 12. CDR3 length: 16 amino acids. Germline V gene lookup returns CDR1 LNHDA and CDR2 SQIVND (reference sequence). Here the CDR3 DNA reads TGTGCCAGTAGCCCCGCAGGGGGGATTCTCGGAAACACCATATATTTT. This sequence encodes CASSPAGGILGNTIYF.

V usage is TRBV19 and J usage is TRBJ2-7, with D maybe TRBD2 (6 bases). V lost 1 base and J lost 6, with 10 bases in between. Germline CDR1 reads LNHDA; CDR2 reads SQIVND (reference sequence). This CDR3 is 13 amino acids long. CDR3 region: CASSIGQEGEQYF. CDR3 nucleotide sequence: TGTGCCAGTAGTATAGGGCAGGAGGGCGAGCAGTACTTC.